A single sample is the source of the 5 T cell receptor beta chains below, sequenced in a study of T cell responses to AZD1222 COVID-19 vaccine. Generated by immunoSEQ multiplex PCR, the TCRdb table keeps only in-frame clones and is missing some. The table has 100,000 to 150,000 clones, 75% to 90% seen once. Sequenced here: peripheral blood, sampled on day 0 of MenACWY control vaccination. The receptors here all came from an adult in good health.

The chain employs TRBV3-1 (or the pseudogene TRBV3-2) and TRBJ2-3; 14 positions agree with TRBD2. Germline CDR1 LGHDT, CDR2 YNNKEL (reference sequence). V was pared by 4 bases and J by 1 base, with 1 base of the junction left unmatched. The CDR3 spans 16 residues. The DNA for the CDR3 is TGTGCCAGCAGCCGGGGACTAGCGGGGGGCACAGATACGCAGTATTTT. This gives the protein CASSRGLAGGTDTQYF.

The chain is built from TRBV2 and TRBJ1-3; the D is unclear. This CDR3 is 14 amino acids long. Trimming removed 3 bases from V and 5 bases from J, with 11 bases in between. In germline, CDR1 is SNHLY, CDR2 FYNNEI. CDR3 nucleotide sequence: TGTGCCAGCAGTGACTGGGGTCCACGAAACACCATATATTTT. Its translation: CASSDWGPRNTIYF.

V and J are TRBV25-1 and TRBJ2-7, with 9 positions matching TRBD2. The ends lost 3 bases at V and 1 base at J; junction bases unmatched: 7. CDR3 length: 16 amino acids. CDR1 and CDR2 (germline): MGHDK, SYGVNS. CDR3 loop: CASSEGTSLKSYEQYF. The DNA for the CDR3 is TGTGCCAGCAGTGAGGGGACTAGCTTGAAATCCTACGAGCAGTACTTC.

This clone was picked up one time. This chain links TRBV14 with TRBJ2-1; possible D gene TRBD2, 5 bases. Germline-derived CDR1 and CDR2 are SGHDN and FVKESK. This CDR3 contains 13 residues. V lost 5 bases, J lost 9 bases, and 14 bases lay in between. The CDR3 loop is CASSTFGNPEQFF. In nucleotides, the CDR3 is TGTGCCAGCAGCACCTTCGGGAACCCTGAGCAGTTCTTC.

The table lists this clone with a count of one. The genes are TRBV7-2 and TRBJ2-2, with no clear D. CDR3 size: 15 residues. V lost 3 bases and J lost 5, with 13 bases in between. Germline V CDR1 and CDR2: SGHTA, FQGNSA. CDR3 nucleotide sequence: TGTGCCAGCAGCTTTACTTGGGCTCGGACCGGGGAGCTGTTTTTT. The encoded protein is CASSFTWARTGELFF.